This TCR beta chain was observed in a study of cytomegalovirus exposure and HLA in healthy donors. Study findings and constraints: In an earlier analysis, in around 590 donors, most V segments appeared productive either ~87% or ~30% of the time.

Researchers ran the PCR with 60 Vbeta and 13 Jbeta primers. Here immunoSEQ multiplex PCR was the method, and the copy in TCRdb shows in-frame clones only, minus some. This table holds under 130,000 clones, about 80% found once. V was pared by 4 bases and J by 4 bases, with 13 bases of the junction left unmatched. CDR3 size: 16 residues. Germline V CDR1 and CDR2: SGHDT, YYEEEE. There are a few counts of this clone. Its antigen is currently unknown. This clonotype was sampled from a man between 25 and 39 years old in good health and CMV-seronegative. This sequence joins TRBV5-6 and TRBJ2-7; 8 nucleotides match TRBD2. The sample was PBMCs. The CDR3 DNA reads as TGTGCCAGCAGCCACCTATTAGCGGGGAAGGGATACGAGCAGTACTTC. Residues: CASSHLLAGKGYEQYF.